This T cell receptor (beta chain) was identified in a study of blood T cells in healthy people across ages. Overall study findings and caveats: A strong correlation between TCR beta diversity and naive T cell percentage was seen. Diversity estimates drawn from one million T cells were deemed underestimates.

With respect to this clonotype: Its specificity is not known.

Germline-derived CDR1 and CDR2 are SNHLY and FYNNEI. V dropped 2 bases and J dropped 9 bases, with 11 bases sitting between them. CDR3 size: 14 residues. Samples had at least 7 million PBMCs isolated from them. The use of a sample-barcoded 5' primer and a J-beta primer mix characterized a second PCR of roughly 6 to 11 cycles. Each of the samples gave a minimum of 3 million paired-end reads that contained CDR3. TCRdb analysed the 5' RACE reads with MiXCR anew, one entry per CDR3 protein. The table has about 1,000,000 distinct CDR3 sequences, less than 50% seen once. The sequence was collected from an older woman in good health. The sequenced sample was blood. The chain recombines TRBV2 with TRBJ1-6; D gene unclear. CDR3 coding DNA: TGTGCCAGCAGTGAACGGGCAGGTTCTTCACCCCTCCACTTT. As protein: CASSERAGSSPLHF.